This TCR beta chain derives from a study of CD8+CD57+ T cells in acquired aplastic anemia (dated by TCRdb to 2017 to 2018). Broadly, across the study: DNA extracted from sorted CD4+ and CD8+ cells had a mean of about 3 ug, with a range of about 0.19 to 30 ug. Healthy donor samples averaged roughly 9.8 million reads for CD4+ and 11 million to 14 million for CD8+ cells.

V loses 1 base at its end and J loses 2 bases; junction bases beyond the gene matches: 6. As encoded in the germline V gene, CDR1 is SGHAT while CDR2 is FQNNGV. Counting both end residues, the CDR3 totals 16 amino acids. The retained sequence is limited to the CDR3, 48 bases, with the frame set at the first base. Beyond this particular receptor, the publication reports: No significant difference in CD8+ Simpson's diversity was found between patients and healthy controls (P=0.060). Some 27 CD8+ CDR3 sequences were found in both patients and controls but appeared to be highly expressed in patients and within the immunodominant clones of the patients.

This clonotype occurred a few times. The clone's antigen remains unknown. A much larger clone lies one base from this, so it may be a read error. No conserved phenylalanine or tryptophan is present at the end of the CDR3, so a read error is the likely explanation. Profiling of TCR beta VDJ combinations and CDR3 sequences used genomic DNA as the template. An Illumina HiSeq 2000 was used for TCR repertoire sequencing. Concerning the study's data processing: TRBV/TRBJ rearrangement plots, CDR3 size and DJ length profiles, and Simpson's diversity index were used to assess repertoires. The immunodominant clone was defined as the most abundant DNA sequence in deep sequencing data. CDR3 amino acid sequences were screened for sharing across subjects and were compared with published repertoires and the VDJdb database. TCRdb trimmed public reads at Q25 via fastp, called clones via MiXCR and kept in-frame beta chains. Each record represents a unique CDR3 protein, reported with the most common genes and DNA among its rows. These V and J calls are TCRdb output, not the study's own analysis. Counted in this sample were about 170,000 distinct CDR3 sequences; approximately 40% of them appeared once. Jointly, the top ten make up approximately 1% of the sample.

In the study, sorted CD4+ and CD8+ blood T cells from patients with severe aplastic anemia and from healthy subjects underwent deep sequencing of TCR repertoires. Ficoll-Paque density gradient centrifugation was used to isolate peripheral blood mononuclear cells. CD4+ and CD8+ T cells were sorted by FACS or magnetic beads before DNA extraction. The chain is assembled from TRBV11-2 and TRBJ2-7; 9 central bases correspond to TRBD1. The sequence was collected from a human donor in good health. The sample was sorted CD4+, CD8+, or CD8+CD57+ T cells (not recorded which) from PBMCs. The DNA sequence is as follows: TGTGCCAGCAGCTTAGTGGGGGACAGGGAGGCCTACGAGCAGTACATC. Its translation reads: CASSLVGDREAYEQYI.